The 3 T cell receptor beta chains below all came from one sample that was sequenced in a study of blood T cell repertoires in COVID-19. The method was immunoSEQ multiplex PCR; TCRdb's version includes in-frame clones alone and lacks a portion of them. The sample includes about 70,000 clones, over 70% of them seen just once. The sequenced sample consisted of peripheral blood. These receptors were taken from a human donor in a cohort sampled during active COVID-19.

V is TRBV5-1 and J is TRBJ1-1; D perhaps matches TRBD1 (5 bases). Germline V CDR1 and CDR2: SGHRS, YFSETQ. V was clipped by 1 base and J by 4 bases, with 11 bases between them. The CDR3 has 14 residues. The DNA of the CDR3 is TGCGCCAGCAGCTTGACCCCGGGGGGCACTGAAGCTTTCTTT. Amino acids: CASSLTPGGTEAFF.

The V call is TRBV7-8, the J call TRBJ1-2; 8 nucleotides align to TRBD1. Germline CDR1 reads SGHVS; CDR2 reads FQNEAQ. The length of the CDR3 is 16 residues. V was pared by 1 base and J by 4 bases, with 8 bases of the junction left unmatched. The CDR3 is CASSLDRTGRGYGYTF. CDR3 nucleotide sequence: TGTGCCAGCAGCTTAGACCGGACAGGGCGCGGCTATGGCTACACCTTC. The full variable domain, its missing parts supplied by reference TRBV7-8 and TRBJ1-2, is GAGVSQSPRYKVAKRGQDVALRCDPISGHVSLFWYQQALGQGPEFLTYFQNEAQLDKSGLPSDRFFAERPEGSVSTLKIQRTQQEDSAVYLCASSLDRTGRGYGYTFGSGTRLTVV.

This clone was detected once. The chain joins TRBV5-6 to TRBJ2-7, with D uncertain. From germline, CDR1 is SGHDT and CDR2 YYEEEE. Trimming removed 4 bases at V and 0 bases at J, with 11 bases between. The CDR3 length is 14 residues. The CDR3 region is CASSIVGVSYEQYF. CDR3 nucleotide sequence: TGTGCCAGCAGCATCGTGGGCGTCTCCTACGAGCAGTACTTC.